The sequence of this T cell receptor beta chain was determined in a study of T cell clonotyping in hematopoietic cell transplantation. General observations from the study: Few recipient clonotypes overlapped donors; over 95% were de novo at given depth. After transplant, recipient diversity fell while pathologically expanded clonotypes grew through day 180.

V was cut by 6 bases and J by 2 bases, with 10 bases left in between. Per the germline V gene, CDR1 is MNHEY and CDR2 is SVGAGI. The CDR3 is 13 residues long. To note about this clone: The target antigen is unknown.

Assay: immunoSEQ multiplex PCR; the TCRdb copy retains only in-frame clones and omits some. In the table there are about 10,000 clones, approximately 55% of which are singletons. The source material was peripheral blood mononuclear cells, sampled 100 days after allogeneic stem cell transplant. This receptor was identified in a female patient in her fifties or sixties who had an allogeneic stem cell transplant from an unrelated donor, so the T cells may come from the graft donor. Some clones in this sample may be carry-over from other donors' samples. The gene calls are TRBV6-5 and TRBJ1-1; D gene unclear. As DNA, the CDR3 is TGTGCCAGCAGGTGGGCAGGAAACACTGAAGCTTTCTTT. Its translation: CASRWAGNTEAFF.